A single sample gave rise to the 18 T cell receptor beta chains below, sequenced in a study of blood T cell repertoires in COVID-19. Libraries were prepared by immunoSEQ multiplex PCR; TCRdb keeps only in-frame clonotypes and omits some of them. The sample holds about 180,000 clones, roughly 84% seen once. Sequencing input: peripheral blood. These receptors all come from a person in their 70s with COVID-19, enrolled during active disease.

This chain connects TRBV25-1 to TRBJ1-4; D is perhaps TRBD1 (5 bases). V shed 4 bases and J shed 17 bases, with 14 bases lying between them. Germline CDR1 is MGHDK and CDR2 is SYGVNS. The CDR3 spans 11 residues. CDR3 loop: CASSAGGSRFF. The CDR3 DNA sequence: TGTGCCAGCAGTGCCGGGGGGTCACGTTTTTTT.

In DNA, the CDR3 is TGTGCCAGCAGTCCTCTTTTTGAGACGGGCGCGGGGGGCCAAGAGCAGTACTTC. Amino acids: CASSPLFETGAGGQEQYF. The chain combines TRBV27 with TRBJ2-7, with 8 bases matching TRBD2. Germline V gene lookup returns CDR1 MNHEY and CDR2 SMNVEV (reference sequence). Trimming removed 5 bases from V and 7 bases from J; junction bases left unmatched: 22. The CDR3 consists of 18 residues.

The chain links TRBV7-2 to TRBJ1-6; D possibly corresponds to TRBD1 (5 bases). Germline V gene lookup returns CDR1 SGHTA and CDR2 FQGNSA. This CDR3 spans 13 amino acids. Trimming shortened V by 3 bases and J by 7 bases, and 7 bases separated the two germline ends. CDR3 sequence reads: CASSLGGNSPLHF. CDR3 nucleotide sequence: TGTGCCAGCAGCTTGGGGGGAAATTCACCCCTCCACTTT.

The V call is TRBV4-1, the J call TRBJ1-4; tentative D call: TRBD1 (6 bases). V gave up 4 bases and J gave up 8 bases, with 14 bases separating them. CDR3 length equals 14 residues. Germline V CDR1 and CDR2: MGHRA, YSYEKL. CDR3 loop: CASSLIGGLEKLFF. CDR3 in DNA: TGCGCCAGCAGCCTTATAGGGGGACTAGAAAAACTGTTTTTT.

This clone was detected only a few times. The chain's CDR3 is CASSYPGQGSQNIQYF. The CDR3 bases are TGTGCCAGCAGCTATCCGGGACAGGGCAGCCAAAACATTCAGTACTTC. This rearrangement joins TRBV6-2 or TRBV6-3 to TRBJ2-4, with 9 bases aligning to TRBD1. V lost 6 bases to trimming and J lost 5 bases; unmatched junction nucleotides: 11. Germline V gene sequence: CDR1 MNHEY, CDR2 SVGEGT. The CDR3 is 16 residues long.

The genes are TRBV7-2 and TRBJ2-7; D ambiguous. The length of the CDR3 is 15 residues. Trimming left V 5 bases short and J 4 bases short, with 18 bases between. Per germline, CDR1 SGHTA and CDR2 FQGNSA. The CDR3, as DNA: TGTGCCAGCAGCAACAACGGAGCGCCTGGGTACGAGCAGTACTTC. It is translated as CASSNNGAPGYEQYF.

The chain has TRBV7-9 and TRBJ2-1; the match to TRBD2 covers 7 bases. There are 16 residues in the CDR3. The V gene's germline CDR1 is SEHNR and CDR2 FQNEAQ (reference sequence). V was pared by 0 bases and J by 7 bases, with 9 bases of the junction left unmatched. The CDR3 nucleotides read TGTGCCAGCAGCTTAGCAGGGCCTAGCGGACGGAATGAGCAGTTCTTC. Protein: CASSLAGPSGRNEQFF.

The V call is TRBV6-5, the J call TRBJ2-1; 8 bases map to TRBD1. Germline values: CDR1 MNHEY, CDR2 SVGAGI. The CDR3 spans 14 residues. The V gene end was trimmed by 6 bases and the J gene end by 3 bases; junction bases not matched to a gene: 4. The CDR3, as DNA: TGTGCCAGCAGCCTGACAGGGGACTACAATGAGCAGTTCTTC. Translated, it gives CASSLTGDYNEQFF.

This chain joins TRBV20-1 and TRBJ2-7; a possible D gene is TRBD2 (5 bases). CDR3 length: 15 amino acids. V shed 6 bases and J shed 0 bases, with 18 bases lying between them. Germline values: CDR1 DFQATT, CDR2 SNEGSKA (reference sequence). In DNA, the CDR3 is TGCAGTGCAAGTAGGAACGAGGGTGGCTCCTACGAGCAGTACTTC. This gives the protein CSASRNEGGSYEQYF.

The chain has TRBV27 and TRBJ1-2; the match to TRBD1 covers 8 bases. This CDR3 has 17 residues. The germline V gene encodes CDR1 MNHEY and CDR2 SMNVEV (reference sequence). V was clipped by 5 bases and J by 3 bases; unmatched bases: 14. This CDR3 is CASSPLQRTGKDYGYTF. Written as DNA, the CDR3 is TGTGCCAGCAGTCCGCTTCAAAGGACAGGGAAAGACTATGGCTACACCTTC.

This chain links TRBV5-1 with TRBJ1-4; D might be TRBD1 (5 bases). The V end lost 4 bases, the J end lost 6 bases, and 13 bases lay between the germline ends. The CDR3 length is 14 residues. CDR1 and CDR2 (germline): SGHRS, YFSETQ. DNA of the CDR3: TGCGCCAGCAGCCCATCGGGCAGGGATGAAAAACTGTTTTTT. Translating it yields CASSPSGRDEKLFF. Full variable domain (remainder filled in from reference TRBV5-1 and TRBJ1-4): KAGVTQTPRYLIKTRGQQVTLSCSPISGHRSVSWYQQTPGQGLQFLFEYFSETQRNKGNFPGRFSGRQFSNSRSEMNVSTLELGDSALYLCASSPSGRDEKLFFGSGTQLSVL.

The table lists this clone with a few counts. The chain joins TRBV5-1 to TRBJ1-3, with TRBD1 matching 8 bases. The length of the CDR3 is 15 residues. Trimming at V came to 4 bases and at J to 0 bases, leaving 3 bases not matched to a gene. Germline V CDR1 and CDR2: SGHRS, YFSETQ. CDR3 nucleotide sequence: TGCGCCAGCAGCGGGGACAGGCTCTCTGGAAACACCATATATTTT. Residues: CASSGDRLSGNTIYF.

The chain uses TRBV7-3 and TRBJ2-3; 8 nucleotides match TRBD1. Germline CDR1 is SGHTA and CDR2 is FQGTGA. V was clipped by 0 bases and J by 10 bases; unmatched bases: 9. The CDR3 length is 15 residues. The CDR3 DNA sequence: TGTGCCAGCAGCTTAACCCCGGGACAGGCGTCGGCGCAGTATTTT. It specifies CASSLTPGQASAQYF.

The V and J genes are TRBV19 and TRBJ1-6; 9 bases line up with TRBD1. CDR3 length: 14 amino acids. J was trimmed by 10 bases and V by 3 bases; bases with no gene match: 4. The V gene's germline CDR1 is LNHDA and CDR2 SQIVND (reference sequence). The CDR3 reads CASSIRDRDSPLHF. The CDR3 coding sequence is TGTGCCAGTAGTATCAGGGACAGGGACTCACCCCTCCACTTT. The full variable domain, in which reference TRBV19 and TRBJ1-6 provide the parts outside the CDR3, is DGGITQSPKYLFRKEGQNVTLSCEQNLNHDAMYWYRQDPGQGLRLIYYSQIVNDFQKGDIAEGYSVSREKKESFPLTVTSAQKNPTAFYLCASSIRDRDSPLHFGNGTRLTVT.

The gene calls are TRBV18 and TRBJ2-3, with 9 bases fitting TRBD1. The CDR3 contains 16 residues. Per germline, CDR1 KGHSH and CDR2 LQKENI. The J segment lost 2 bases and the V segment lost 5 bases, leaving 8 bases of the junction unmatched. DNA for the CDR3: TGTGCCAGCTCATACCGGGACAGGGACTTCACAGATACGCAGTATTTT. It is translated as CASSYRDRDFTDTQYF.

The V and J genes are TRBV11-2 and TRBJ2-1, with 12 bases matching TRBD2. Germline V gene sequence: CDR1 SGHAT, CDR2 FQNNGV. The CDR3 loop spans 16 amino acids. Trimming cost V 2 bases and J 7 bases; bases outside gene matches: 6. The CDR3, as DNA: TGTGCCAGCAGCTTACTAGCGGGAGGGCGTTCTAATGAGCAGTTCTTC. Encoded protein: CASSLLAGGRSNEQFF.

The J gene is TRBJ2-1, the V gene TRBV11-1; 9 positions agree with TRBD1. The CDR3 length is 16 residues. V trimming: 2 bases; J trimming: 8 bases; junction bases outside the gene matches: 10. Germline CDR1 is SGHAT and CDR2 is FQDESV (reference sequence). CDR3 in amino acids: CASSLLVGTGSDEQFF. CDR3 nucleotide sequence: TGTGCCAGCAGCTTATTAGTCGGGACAGGGTCCGATGAGCAGTTCTTC.

The CDR3 loop reads CASSKGGPSETQYF. As DNA, the CDR3 is TGCGCCAGCAGCAAAGGGGGGCCGTCAGAGACCCAGTACTTC. The chain has TRBV4-1 and TRBJ2-5, with D perhaps assigned TRBD1 or TRBD2 (6 bases each). Germline V CDR1 and CDR2: MGHRA, YSYEKL. V lost 5 bases to trimming and J lost 4 bases, with 14 bases between them. The CDR3 spans 14 residues.